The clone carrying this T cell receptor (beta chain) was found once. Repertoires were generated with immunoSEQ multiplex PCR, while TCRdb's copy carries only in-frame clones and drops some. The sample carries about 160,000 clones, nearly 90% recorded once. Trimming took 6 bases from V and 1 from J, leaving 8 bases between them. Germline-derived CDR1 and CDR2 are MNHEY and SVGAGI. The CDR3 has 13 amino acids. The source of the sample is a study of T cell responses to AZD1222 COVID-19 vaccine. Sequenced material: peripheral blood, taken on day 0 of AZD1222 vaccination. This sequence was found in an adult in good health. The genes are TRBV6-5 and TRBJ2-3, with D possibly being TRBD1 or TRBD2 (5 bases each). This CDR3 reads CASSRDGTDTQYF. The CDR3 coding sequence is TGTGCCAGCAGCCGGGACGGCACAGATACGCAGTATTTT.